Below, 13 T cell receptor delta chains from the same sample are listed, as sequenced in a study of γδ T cells in repeated Plasmodium falciparum infection. Gammadelta T cells were flow-sorted from PBMC into Vgamma9/Vdelta2+ and Vdelta2-negative populations for bulk analysis. TCRdb processed the multiplex PCR reads again with the CATT caller. Here the sample spans more than 70,000 delta-chain clones, over 0.75% being singletons. The material sequenced was gamma-delta T cells from blood. These receptors were obtained from a pool of human donors (malaria-infected and uninfected, not separated).

Worth noting for this clone: TCRdb assigns this DNA the protein of a much larger clone, which departs from its translation at residue 15; this likely reflects a read error, and the protein shown comes from translating the DNA. No J gene was assigned, while the V gene was called as TRDV2; the tabulated D call, TRDD3, remains unverified against the DNA. Per germline, CDR1 GEAIGNYY and CDR2 EKD. The length of the CDR3 is 16 residues. The CDR3 region has the DNA TGTGCCTGTGACGCTTTGGGGGGCACGTACACCGATAAACTCACCTTT. It specifies CACDALGGTYTDKLTF.

This clone was picked up a small number of times. For this DNA, TCRdb reports the protein of a much larger clone, which diverges at residue 9, most likely from a read error; the protein presented here is translated directly from the DNA. The chain carries TRDV1 and TRDJ1; the match to TRDD3 covers 12 bases. The CDR3 totals 22 residues. Germline CDR1 and CDR2: TSWWSYY and QGS. The V and J ends lost 6 bases and 3 bases, in that order; junction bases with no gene match: 26. CDR3 sequence: CALGDFPSLRGILGDTPDKLIF. The CDR3, as DNA: TGTGCTCTTGGAGATTTCCCTTCTTTGAGGGGGATACTGGGGGATACACCCGATAAACTCATCTTT.

This clone was detected a few times. TCRdb shows a much larger clone's protein in place of this DNA's translation, and the two differ at residue 3, likely through a read error; the protein shown is translated from the DNA. This rearrangement joins TRDV1 to TRDJ1; D possibly corresponds to TRDD3 (6 bases). No J segment appears in TCRdb, so it was assigned here by matching the sequence to germline. Germline V lookup: CDR1 TSWWSYY, CDR2 QGS. This CDR3 has 24 amino acids. Written as DNA, the CDR3 is TGTGCTTTTGGGGAACTTCGTGGGATCAATTTACTCCCCCCAATCGGTGGTGGGGGCACAAAACTCATCTTT. Protein sequence: CAFGELRGINLLPPIGGGGTKLIF.

About this clone itself: TCRdb lists the protein of a much larger clone for this DNA, which differs at residue 14, so this is likely a read error; the protein given here is translated from the DNA itself. The chain recombines TRDV1 with TRDJ1; 8 positions match TRDD2. TCRdb supplies no J gene; here it was assigned by aligning the nucleotide sequence to germline. The CDR3 is made up of 19 amino acids. The V and J ends lost 5 bases and 3 bases, in that order; junction bases with no gene match: 20. In germline, CDR1 is TSWWSYY, CDR2 QGS. The CDR3 spells CALGIDFLLRLTNADKLIF. The CDR3 DNA follows: TGTGCTCTTGGGATAGACTTCCTACTCCGACTTACTAACGCCGATAAACTCATCTTT.

This clone has more than one count but fewer than ten. The likely explanation is a read error, given a far larger clone one base away. Other DNA sequences from this sample encode an identical CDR3 as well. This rearrangement joins TRDV1 to TRDJ1, with D possibly matching TRDD2 (5 bases). The CDR3 totals 20 residues. Germline V gives CDR1 TSWWSYY, CDR2 QGS. Trimming pared 2 bases from V and 2 bases from J, leaving 27 bases between. This CDR3 is CALGEGPGLSYGTGTDKLIF. DNA for the CDR3: TGTGCTCTTGGGGAAGGACCCGGCCTATCCTATGGAACGGGGACCGATAAACTCATCTTT.

This clone was detected only a few times. A far larger clone is only one base removed, so a read error is likely. The sample contains more than one DNA sequence encoding this CDR3. The chain couples TRDV1 to TRDJ1; TRDD3 matches at 9 bases. TCRdb lists no J gene, so it was determined here by aligning the DNA to germline. Germline CDR1 and CDR2: TSWWSYY and QGS. The CDR3 length is 24 residues. CDR3 nucleotides: TGTGCTCTCGGGGAACGAGGCTTCTACCCCTACTGGGGGAGACGGGGTAGGTACACCGATAAACTCATCTTT. Translation: CALGERGFYPYWGRRGRYTDKLIF.

Only a few counts were recorded for this clone. This is likely an artifact of a read error, given a far larger clone one base away. The V gene is TRDV1, the J gene TRDJ1; D possibly uses TRDD2 or TRDD3 (8 bases each). No J gene is reported in TCRdb; it was inferred here by comparing the DNA with germline. The CDR3 totals 23 residues. The germline gives CDR1 TSWWSYY, CDR2 QGS. Between the trimmed V and J ends, which lost 0 bases and 3 bases, there was a span of 35 bases. The CDR3 loop is CALGELDASYNPGGLGRPDKLIF. CDR3 nucleotide sequence: TGTGCTCTTGGGGAACTAGATGCTTCCTACAACCCTGGGGGACTGGGCCGCCCCGATAAACTCATCTTT.

This clone showed up just a few times. TCRdb records a much larger clone's protein for this DNA, with a difference at residue 6 that likely arises from a read error; the protein given is the translation of the DNA. V and J are TRDV1 and TRDJ1; D might be TRDD3 (5 bases). CDR1 and CDR2 from the germline V gene are TSWWSYY and QGS. Trimming removed 4 bases at V and 1 base at J, with 49 bases between. This CDR3 is 27 amino acids long. The CDR3 is CALGGTNIPLFVRKSCINGDLTDKLIF. The CDR3 DNA sequence: TGTGCTCTTGGGGGCACCAACATACCCCTTTTTGTGCGAAAGTCTTGCATAAACGGGGACCTCACCGATAAACTCATCTTT.

This clone was detected a few times. This likely stems from a read error, as it lies one base from a far larger clone. This sample also contains other DNA sequences that code for the same CDR3. DNA of the CDR3: TGTGCCTGCGTACTGGGGGATACCGATAAACTCATCTTT. It yields the protein CACVLGDTDKLIF. The gene calls are TRDV2 and TRDJ1; 10 nucleotides align to TRDD3. No J gene was available from TCRdb, and it was assigned here by a germline match of the DNA. The CDR3 runs to 13 residues. The ends lost 7 bases at V and 2 bases at J; junction bases unmatched: 3. Per germline, CDR1 GEAIGNYY and CDR2 EKD.

The table lists this clone with many counts. This may stem from a read error, because a much larger clone lies one nucleotide away. This sample also contains other DNA sequences that code for the same CDR3. The V gene is listed as TRDV1; no J gene was called; the table gives TRDD3 as D, unverified against the DNA. The CDR3 sequence is 25 residues long. Germline V CDR1 and CDR2: TSWWSYY, QGS. In DNA form, the CDR3 reads TGTGCTCTTGGGGAACTGGATAAGCTTAACCAACGCCGTGTCTTTCATTGGGGTGCGCCCGATAAACTCATCTTC. Protein product: CALGELDKLNQRRVFHWGAPDKLIF.

About this clone itself: A far more abundant clone sits one base away, making this likely a read error. Other DNA sequences in the same sample also yield this CDR3. The V call is TRDV2, the J call TRDJ1; 9 bases are a match to TRDD3. The germline V gene has CDR1 GEAIGNYY and CDR2 EKD. Unmatched junction bases numbered 22, after V lost 0 bases and J lost 0 bases. The CDR3 covers 22 residues. The CDR3 is CACDTGSLYRLGDLEYTDKLIF. CDR3 sequence (DNA): TGTGCCTGTGACACCGGGAGTTTGTATCGGCTGGGGGATTTGGAATACACCGATAAACTCATCTTT.

This clone was found a few times. TCRdb's listed protein matches a much larger clone and diverges from this DNA's translation at residue 14, likely through a read error; the protein shown comes from the DNA. The chain carries TRDV1 and TRDJ1; D uncertain. TCRdb records no J gene; here it was assigned by comparing the DNA to germline. CDR3 size: 19 residues. V was cut by 4 bases and J by 3 bases, with 27 bases left in between. Germline CDR1 and CDR2: TSWWSYY and QGS. CDR3 region: CALGVNFFLWPREADKLIF. The CDR3 DNA sequence: TGTGCTCTTGGGGTAAACTTTTTTCTATGGCCCCGAGAGGCCGATAAACTCATCTTT.

In the case of this clone: Translating this DNA gives a protein that differs at residue 7 from the TCRdb one, which belongs to a much larger clone; a read error is likely, and the protein shown is this translation. The genes are TRDV2 and TRDJ1; 10 bases fit TRDD3. The J gene was missing in TCRdb and was found by matching the end of the DNA to germline. The CDR3 totals 20 residues. CDR1 and CDR2 (germline): GEAIGNYY, EKD. The J segment lost 0 bases and the V segment lost 3 bases, leaving 18 bases of the junction unmatched. CDR3 in amino acids: CACDLLSPRTGGSNTDKLIF. CDR3 sequence (DNA): TGTGCCTGTGACCTACTCAGCCCTCGTACTGGGGGATCAAACACCGATAAACTCATCTTT.